This TCR beta chain is from a study of T cell responses to AZD1222 COVID-19 vaccine (dated by TCRdb to about 2021). Some background on the complete study: AZD1222 recipients with second doses at about 4 weeks or about 12 weeks were pooled, because spike-specific TCR depth and breadth did not differ between schedules. A total of over 230 trial participants underwent TCR sequencing, of whom 207 had received two doses of AZD1222 and some 26 had received two doses of the MenACWY control vaccine. Trial participants were enrolled into age subgroups of 18-55, 56-69 and 70-plus years, which contained 148, 28 and 57 TCR-sequenced participants, respectively.

Comments on this clone: Its antigen is still unknown. Base qualities are not recorded, but no much larger clone differs from it by a single base.

The V end loses 7 bases and the J end loses 5 bases, and a stretch of 15 bases separates them. Via the germline V gene, CDR1 is SGHRS and CDR2 YFSETQ. The CDR3 holds 13 amino acids from the cysteine to the phenylalanine. The kept DNA is CDR3 alone, 39 bases in frame from the first base. The CDR3 regions of human TCRbeta chains were subjected to immunosequencing. The published analysis was carried out like this. TCRs in the repertoires were compared against a reference library of SARS-CoV-2-specific TCRs that had been generated with the MIRA antigen-specificity platform. Breadth was defined as the fraction of unique TCRs that were SARS-CoV-2-associated, and depth was defined as the fraction of total T cells that were SARS-CoV-2-associated. Using the MIRA data, each spike-specific TCR was mapped to the spike region that the TCR reacts to and placed in a CD4 or CD8 class. Log10-transformed breadth and depth values were compared by one-way ANOVA with Sidak's multiple comparisons tests. TCRdb took over this immuneACCESS table, retaining in-frame rearrangements with V and J assigned. Such tables are incomplete; in checked studies, under half of the missing clones stem from an unresolved V gene, and the remainder is unexplained. V and J calls plus clone size are reproduced from that table; the DNA served to infer D and trimming. Present in this sample are about 83,000 clones, roughly 82% of which were seen just once. 8.7% of the sample rests with the top ten.

Overall study results and their limits: A significant rise in spike-specific TCR breadth and depth was observed after two AZD1222 doses relative to day 0 and relative to MenACWY recipients. Conclusions about previously exposed vaccinees are limited because only five to seven AZD1222 recipients were SARS-CoV-2 seropositive at baseline. CD4 TCRs associated with the vaccine covered the entire spike protein, and the dominant responses were in regions 160-218 and 743-854. In the small 56-69-year group, the increase in depth fell short of significance, most likely because of low power. Because no day 14 peak-response samples were available, the repertoires could be characterized only after the peak T cell response. Most participants were white British and females outnumbered males, and the authors suggested that clonal diversity may have been underestimated. Nearly half of unique spike-specific TCRs reportedly recognized epitopes outside regions mutated in the B.1.351 and B.1.1.7 variants.

The time point label on this specimen signifies: baseline before first vaccination. The vaccinee samples were drawn from two UK trials, COV001 and COV002, one of which was a single-blind randomized controlled phase 2/3 trial testing AZD1222 (ChAdOx1 nCoV-19) in healthy adults. For TCRbeta chain sequencing, PBMC samples were collected from trial participants at day 0 and at day 28 after the second dose. The sequence derives from an adult in good health. This specimen was peripheral blood, taken on day 0 of AZD1222 vaccination. The chain couples TRBV5-1 to TRBJ2-5; no D gene is confidently identified. The CDR3 region has the sequence CASSATPEETQYF. The DNA is TGCGCCAGCTCGGCTACACCTGAGGAGACCCAGTACTTC.